Presented here are 8 T cell receptor beta chains from one specimen sequenced in a study of T cell repertoires in cytomegalovirus infection. TCRdb re-analysed the reads in MiXCR, keeping a single row per CDR3 protein. The table includes hundreds of thousands of distinct CDR3 sequences, more than 8% detected once. Sequenced input: PBMCs. The receptors come from a human donor in good health (CMV status not recorded). Some clones in this sample may be carry-over from other donors' samples.

V is TRBV7-9 and J is TRBJ2-3; a possible D gene is TRBD1 (6 bases). Germline CDR1 is SEHNR and CDR2 is FQNEAQ (reference sequence). This CDR3 is built from 18 residues. Trimming stripped 7 bases from V and 6 bases from J, with 29 bases between. CDR3 DNA sequence: TGTGCCAGCATCCTCGCCGCGACAGGCGCCTCTTCCTACGATACGCAGTATTTT. It yields the protein CASILAATGASSYDTQYF.

With respect to this clonotype: A junction boundary mismatches the germline segment, possibly from a read error. CDR3: CVSKLGGSSYNEQFF. The CDR3 DNA reads as TGTGTCAGCAAACTGGGCGGGAGCTCCTACAATGAGCAGTTCTTC. V is TRBV12-3 or TRBV12-4 and J is TRBJ2-1; TRBD2 matches at 7 bases. The CDR3 length is 15 residues.

J is TRBJ2-6 and V is TRBV4-3, with 11 bases fitting TRBD1. Looked up from germline, CDR1 is LGHNA and CDR2 is YSLEER. The CDR3 runs to 21 residues. With V trimmed by 1 base and J by 1 base, 12 bases remained unmatched. This chain's CDR3 is CASSQVVGTGGTWSGANVLTF. DNA for the CDR3: TGCGCCAGCAGCCAAGTGGTTGGGACAGGGGGAACCTGGTCTGGGGCCAACGTCCTGACTTTC.

CDR3 coding DNA: TGTGCCAGTAGGATCACAGATGAAGCTTTCTTT. This codes for CASRITDEAFF. The chain recombines TRBV19 with TRBJ1-1; D is ambiguous. This CDR3 has 11 amino acids. Germline CDR1 and CDR2: LNHDA and SQIVND (reference sequence). The V end was cut by 6 bases, the J end by 7 bases, with 9 bases between.

This clonotype appeared a few times. The chain employs TRBV7-2 and TRBJ2-4; the match to TRBD1 covers 10 bases. Germline lookup yields CDR1 SGHTA and CDR2 FQGNSA. CDR3 length equals 16 residues. Germline trimming cut 5 bases from V and 6 bases from J; bases unmatched to any gene: 10. The CDR3 region is CASSPGTGVGGNIQYF. CDR3 DNA sequence: TGTGCCAGCAGCCCCGGGACAGGGGTGGGAGGAAACATTCAGTACTTC.

This clonotype was counted only a few times. The chain employs TRBV9 and TRBJ2-1; D gene unclear. Trimming pared 2 bases from V and 7 bases from J, leaving 7 bases between. The CDR3 loop spans 12 amino acids. Germline lookup yields CDR1 SGDLS and CDR2 YYNGEE. The CDR3 bases are TGTGCCAGCAGCGTCTACGAAAATGAGCAGTTCTTC. This translates into CASSVYENEQFF.

At least ten counts were recorded for this clonotype. This chain uses TRBV6-2 or TRBV6-3 with TRBJ1-5; no reliable D call. Germline V gives CDR1 MNHEY, CDR2 SVGEGT. V was pared by 0 bases and J by 4 bases, with 16 bases between. This CDR3 has 17 residues. The CDR3 DNA sequence: TGTGCCAGCAGTTACTCCCTGTCGGGTTATACGAATCAGCCCCAGCATTTT. It specifies CASSYSLSGYTNQPQHF.

The chain has TRBV7-9 and TRBJ1-5, with no clear D. The V and J ends lost 5 bases and 0 bases respectively, with 14 bases between them. The germline CDR1 and CDR2 sequences are SEHNR and FQNEAQ (reference sequence). This CDR3 is built from 16 residues. The CDR3 DNA follows: TGTGCCAGCAGCCTTGGAGGAGGCAATAGCAATCAGCCCCAGCATTTT. This encodes CASSLGGGNSNQPQHF.